This TCR beta chain comes out of a study of cytomegalovirus exposure and HLA in healthy donors. With 4 bases clipped from V and 3 bases from J, the junction kept 9 bases outside the gene matches. The CDR3 length is 16 residues. Germline V CDR1 and CDR2: SGHTA, FQGTGA. 60 Vbeta and 13 Jbeta primers were used in PCR. Sequencing used immunoSEQ multiplex PCR; TCRdb keeps in-frame clones, though not all of them. The profile shows around 200,000 clones, 83% of them singletons. The specimen sequenced was PBMCs. V and J are TRBV7-3 and TRBJ1-2, with 9 positions matching TRBD1. The clonotype comes from a man in his forties or fifties in good health and CMV-seronegative. CDR3 in DNA: TGTGCCAGCAGCTCATACCGGGACAGGGAAGACTATGGCTACACCTTC. Translated, it gives CASSSYRDREDYGYTF. The full variable domain, in which reference TRBV7-3 and TRBJ1-2 provide the parts outside the CDR3, is GAGVSQTPSNKVTEKGKYVELRCDPISGHTALYWYRQSLGQGPEFLIYFQGTGAADDSGLPNDRFFAVRPEGSVSTLKIQRTERGDSAVYLCASSSYRDREDYGYTFGSGTRLTVV.